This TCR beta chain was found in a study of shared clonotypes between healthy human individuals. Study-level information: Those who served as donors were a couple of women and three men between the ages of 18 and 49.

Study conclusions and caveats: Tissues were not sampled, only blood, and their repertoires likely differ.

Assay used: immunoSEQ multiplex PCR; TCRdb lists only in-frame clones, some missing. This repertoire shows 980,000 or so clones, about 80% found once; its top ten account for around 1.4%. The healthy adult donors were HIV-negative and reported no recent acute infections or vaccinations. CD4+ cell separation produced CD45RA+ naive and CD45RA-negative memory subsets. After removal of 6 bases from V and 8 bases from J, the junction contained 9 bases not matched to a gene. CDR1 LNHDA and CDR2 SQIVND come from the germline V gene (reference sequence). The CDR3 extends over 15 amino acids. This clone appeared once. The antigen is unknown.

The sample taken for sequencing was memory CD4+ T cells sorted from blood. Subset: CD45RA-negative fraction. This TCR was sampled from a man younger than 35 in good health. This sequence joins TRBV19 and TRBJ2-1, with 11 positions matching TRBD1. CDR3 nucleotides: TGTGCCAGTAGCCTTCGGACAGGGGGCTGGGATGAGCAGTTCTTC. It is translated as CASSLRTGGWDEQFF.